The 20 T cell receptor beta chains given below trace back to one sample, sequenced in a study of graft-versus-host responses after intestinal transplantation. Their target antigens are unknown. The table came from immunoSEQ multiplex PCR; TCRdb's copy has only in-frame clones and leaves some out. The table includes approximately 85,000 clones, about 91% detected once. The input for sequencing was unstimulated CD8+ T cells sorted from spleen or lymph node cells, taken before transplant. The receptor set was obtained from a human donor who was the organ donor for an intestinal transplant.

The chain joins TRBV6-1 to TRBJ2-1; TRBD2 is a possible D gene (5 bases). CDR3 length: 14 amino acids. V was cut by 8 bases and J by 7 bases, with 18 bases left in between. CDR1 and CDR2 (germline): MNHNS, SASEGT. This CDR3 is CASGRAALANEQFF. The CDR3 region has the DNA TGTGCCAGCGGTCGAGCGGCCCTCGCGAATGAGCAGTTCTTC.

The rearrangement uses TRBV6-1 and TRBJ2-3; D is undetermined. The CDR3 has 11 amino acids. Germline V gene sequence: CDR1 MNHNS, CDR2 SASEGT. The ends were cut back, 3 bases at V and 6 bases at J, with 4 bases in the middle. CDR3 amino acids: CASSDYDTQYF. The CDR3 nucleotides read TGTGCCAGCAGTGATTATGATACGCAGTATTTT.

CDR3 amino acids: CAISDPLDQPQHF. CDR3 coding DNA: TGTGCCATCAGTGATCCCCTGGATCAGCCCCAGCATTTT. This rearrangement joins TRBV10-3 to TRBJ1-5; D is unresolved. The CDR3 length is 13 residues. V shed 3 bases and J shed 5 bases, with 8 bases lying between them. Looked up from germline, CDR1 is ENHRY and CDR2 is SYGVKD.

The chain recombines TRBV5-4 with TRBJ1-2; D is uncertain. The CDR3 runs 13 residues. The germline V gene has CDR1 SGHNT and CDR2 YYREEE (reference sequence). The V end lost 3 bases, the J end lost 4 bases, and 10 bases lay between the germline ends. The CDR3 coding sequence is TGTGCCAGCAGCTACGAGGACCTCTATGGCTACACCTTC. Protein: CASSYEDLYGYTF.

The rearrangement links TRBV7-9 to TRBJ1-3; 12 bases match TRBD1. Unmatched junction bases numbered 13, after V lost 3 bases and J lost 4 bases. This CDR3 has 19 residues. In germline, CDR1 is SEHNR, CDR2 FQNEAQ (reference sequence). CDR3 nucleotide sequence: TGTGCCAGCAGCTTGCGACCGGGGACAGGGGGCCGCCCGGGAAACACCATATATTTT. Residues: CASSLRPGTGGRPGNTIYF.

This clone was recorded only once. The chain is built from TRBV5-4 and TRBJ2-7; perhaps TRBD2 as D (6 bases). The CDR3 consists of 14 residues. The ends were cut back, 4 bases at V and 3 bases at J, with 14 bases in the middle. Germline lookup yields CDR1 SGHNT and CDR2 YYREEE (reference sequence). This CDR3 reads CASSGAGLHYEQYF. Written as DNA, the CDR3 is TGTGCCAGCAGCGGGGCGGGACTGCACTACGAGCAGTACTTC.

This clone has just one count. V and J are TRBV6-1 and TRBJ1-5; D ambiguous. Looked up from germline, CDR1 is MNHNS and CDR2 is SASEGT. The germline V and J ends were trimmed by 1 base and 9 bases, with 13 bases remaining between them. The CDR3 consists of 14 residues. CDR3 loop: CASSEGATLGPQHF. CDR3 bases: TGTGCCAGCAGTGAAGGGGCTACCCTAGGGCCCCAGCATTTT.

This chain uses TRBV29-1 with TRBJ2-1, with 14 bases that match TRBD2. This CDR3 region has 16 residues. Losses at the gene ends were 6 bases for V and 1 base for J; bases not matched to a gene: 5. The V gene's germline CDR1 is SQVTM and CDR2 ANQGSEA. The CDR3 DNA reads TGCAGCGTAGGGACTAGCGGGAGTGTGTCCTACAATGAGCAGTTCTTC. Translated: CSVGTSGSVSYNEQFF.

The rearrangement links TRBV4-2 to TRBJ2-2; 9 bases map to TRBD2. V lost 6 bases, J lost 1 base, and 12 bases stayed unmatched. Germline CDR1 LGHNA, CDR2 YNFKEQ. The CDR3 extends over 18 amino acids. The CDR3 is CASSRLGAGGLNTGELFF. The DNA for the CDR3 is TGTGCCAGCAGTCGCCTCGGAGCGGGGGGATTGAACACCGGGGAGCTGTTTTTT.

The rearrangement uses TRBV6-6 and TRBJ1-2; D is ambiguous. Trimming left V 4 bases short and J 4 bases short, with 4 bases between. The CDR3 sequence is 11 residues long. CDR1 and CDR2 from the germline V gene are MNHNY and SVGAGI (reference sequence). In DNA, the CDR3 is TGTGCCAGCAGTTGGGGCTATGGCTACACCTTC. Protein: CASSWGYGYTF.

The rearrangement links TRBV10-3 to TRBJ2-7, with a weak D call TRBD2 (5 bases). Trimming took 6 bases from V and 3 from J, leaving 15 bases between them. The germline CDR1 and CDR2 sequences are ENHRY and SYGVKD. The CDR3 contains 14 residues. The CDR3: CAIRRTGENYEQYF. CDR3 coding DNA: TGTGCCATCAGGAGAACCGGGGAGAACTACGAGCAGTACTTC.

The rearrangement uses TRBV10-3 and TRBJ1-1; D may be TRBD1 (6 bases). The CDR3 covers 12 residues. Trimming cost V 2 bases and J 8 bases, with 9 bases left between them. Germline-derived CDR1 and CDR2 are ENHRY and SYGVKD. The CDR3, as DNA: TGTGCCATCAGTGAGACAGGGCCCGAAGCTTTCTTT. Translating it yields CAISETGPEAFF.

The chain uses TRBV30 and TRBJ1-1; D unresolved. Germline V lookup: CDR1 GTSNPN, CDR2 SVGIG (reference sequence). CDR3 length: 13 amino acids. V was shortened by 0 bases and J by 1 base, with 6 bases between the two germline ends. The CDR3 nucleotides read TGTGCCTGGAGTGTACAAGGGAACACTGAAGCTTTCTTT. Amino acids: CAWSVQGNTEAFF.

The rearrangement joins TRBV19 to TRBJ1-1; no clear D. Germline V gene lookup returns CDR1 LNHDA and CDR2 SQIVND (reference sequence). Trimming shortened V by 8 bases and J by 0 bases, and 10 bases separated the two germline ends. This CDR3 is 13 amino acids long. The CDR3 coding sequence is TGTGCCAGTGGTTATGGGGTGAACACTGAAGCTTTCTTT. Its protein is CASGYGVNTEAFF. The full variable domain, completed using reference TRBV19 and TRBJ1-1, is DGGITQSPKYLFRKEGQNVTLSCEQNLNHDAMYWYRQDPGQGLRLIYYSQIVNDFQKGDIAEGYSVSREKKESFPLTVTSAQKNPTAFYLCASGYGVNTEAFFGQGTRLTVV.

V usage is TRBV15 and J usage is TRBJ2-1, with a weak D call TRBD2 (6 bases). The germline V and J ends were trimmed by 4 bases and 4 bases, with 14 bases remaining between them. The V gene's germline CDR1 is LNHNV and CDR2 YYDKDF (reference sequence). This CDR3 has 15 residues. The CDR3 bases are TGTGCCACCAGCAAGACGGATGCGGGGTACAATGAGCAGTTCTTC. Protein: CATSKTDAGYNEQFF.

The chain combines TRBV9 with TRBJ1-2; D gene ambiguous. This CDR3 contains 14 residues. The germline V gene has CDR1 SGDLS and CDR2 YYNGEE. V lost 0 bases to trimming and J lost 4 bases, with 10 bases between them. The DNA of the CDR3 is TGTGCCAGCAGCGTAGGCGAGGAGCTCTATGGCTACACCTTC. Translating gives CASSVGEELYGYTF.

The chain carries TRBV7-9 and TRBJ2-5, with 7 bases identical to TRBD1. CDR3 length equals 15 residues. The V gene end was trimmed by 4 bases and the J gene end by 5 bases; junction bases not matched to a gene: 10. From germline, CDR1 is SEHNR and CDR2 FQNEAQ (reference sequence). The CDR3 here is CASSSGQQGFETQYF. CDR3 nucleotide sequence: TGTGCCAGCAGCTCAGGTCAACAGGGGTTTGAGACCCAGTACTTC.

The genes are TRBV6-1 and TRBJ2-7, with 8 bases that match TRBD2. J lost 3 bases, V lost 3 bases, and 4 bases had no gene match. Germline loops: CDR1 MNHNS, CDR2 SASEGT. The CDR3 covers 14 residues. In DNA, the CDR3 is TGTGCCAGCAGTGACTTAGCGGGGTACTACGAGCAGTACTTC. Its translation is CASSDLAGYYEQYF.

CDR3 DNA: TGCGCCAGCAGCCTCAAAGTAATGAACTTGGCAGATACGCAGTATTTT. This translates into CASSLKVMNLADTQYF. The J gene is TRBJ2-3, the V gene TRBV5-1, with D uncertain. The CDR3 is 16 amino acids. The V end was cut by 4 bases, the J end by 4 bases, with 19 bases between. Germline V gene sequence: CDR1 SGHRS, CDR2 YFSETQ.

The chain combines TRBV27 with TRBJ2-3; D tentatively reads TRBD1 or TRBD2 (5 bases each). V was trimmed by 2 bases and J by 3 bases, leaving 12 bases between them. From germline, CDR1 is MNHEY and CDR2 SMNVEV (reference sequence). This CDR3 is 15 amino acids long. The CDR3 DNA reads TGTGCCAGCAGTTTAGGGGTGGGGGAGACAGATACGCAGTATTTT. Translation: CASSLGVGETDTQYF.